This TCR beta chain stems from a study of cytomegalovirus exposure and HLA in healthy donors. PCR employed 60 Vbeta and 13 Jbeta primers. Repertoires were generated with immunoSEQ multiplex PCR, while TCRdb's copy carries only in-frame clones and drops some. The sample yields some 97,000 clones, approximately 77% seen once. CDR3 length equals 13 residues. Trimming removed 7 bases at V and 4 bases at J, with 14 bases between. Per germline, CDR1 SGHRS and CDR2 YFSETQ. Points from the study as a whole: Sequencing likely generated an artifact that appeared as a cluster of highly shared sequence variants.

On this clone itself: What it recognizes is unknown.

This clonotype was sampled from a male donor in good health and CMV-seropositive. Material: PBMCs. The V call is TRBV5-1, the J call TRBJ1-2; tentatively, D is TRBD1 (5 bases). CDR3 bases: TGCGCCAGCGCTCCGGGGGGGTCCTATGGCTACACCTTC. This gives the protein CASAPGGSYGYTF.